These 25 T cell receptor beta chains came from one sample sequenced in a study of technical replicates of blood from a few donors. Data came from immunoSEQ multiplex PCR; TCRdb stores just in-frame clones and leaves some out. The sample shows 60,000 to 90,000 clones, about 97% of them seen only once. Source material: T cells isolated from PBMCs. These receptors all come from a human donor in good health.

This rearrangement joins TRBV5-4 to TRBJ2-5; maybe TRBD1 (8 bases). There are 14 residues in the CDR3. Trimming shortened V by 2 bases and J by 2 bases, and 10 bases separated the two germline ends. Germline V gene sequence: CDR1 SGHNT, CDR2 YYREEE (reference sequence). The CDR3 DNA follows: TGTGCCAGCAGCTTACAGGGGGGGCAAGAGACCCAGTACTTC. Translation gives CASSLQGGQETQYF. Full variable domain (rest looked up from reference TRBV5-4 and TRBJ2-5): ETGVTQSPTHLIKTRGQQVTLRCSSQSGHNTVSWYQQALGQGPQFIFQYYREEENGRGNFPPRFSGLQFPNYSSELNVNALELDDSALYLCASSLQGGQETQYFGPGTRLLVL.

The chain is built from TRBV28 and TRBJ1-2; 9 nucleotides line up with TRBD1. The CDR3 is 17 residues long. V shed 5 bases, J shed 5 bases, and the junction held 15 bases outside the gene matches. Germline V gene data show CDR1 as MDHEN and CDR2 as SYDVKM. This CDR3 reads CASSHGQGKGNGYGYTF. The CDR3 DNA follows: TGTGCCAGCAGTCACGGACAGGGGAAGGGGAATGGATATGGCTACACCTTC.

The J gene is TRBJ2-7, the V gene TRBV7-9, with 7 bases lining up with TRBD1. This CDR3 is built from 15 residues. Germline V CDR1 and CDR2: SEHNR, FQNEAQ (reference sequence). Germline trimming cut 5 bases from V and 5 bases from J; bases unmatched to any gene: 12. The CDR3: CASSGTDRVLHEQYF. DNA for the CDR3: TGTGCCAGCAGCGGGACCGACAGGGTGTTGCACGAGCAGTACTTC. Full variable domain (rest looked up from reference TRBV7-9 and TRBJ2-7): DTGVSQNPRHKITKRGQNVTFRCDPISEHNRLYWYRQTLGQGPEFLTYFQNEAQLEKSRLLSDRFSAERPKGSFSTLEIQRTEQGDSAMYLCASSGTDRVLHEQYFGPGTRLTVT.

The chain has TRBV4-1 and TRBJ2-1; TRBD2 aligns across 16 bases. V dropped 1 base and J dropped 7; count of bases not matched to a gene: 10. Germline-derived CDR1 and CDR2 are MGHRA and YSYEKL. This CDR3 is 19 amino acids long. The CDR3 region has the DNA TGCGCCAGCAGCCAAGTACCGGGACTAGCGGGAGGGCCGGGAAATGAGCAGTTCTTC. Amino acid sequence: CASSQVPGLAGGPGNEQFF.

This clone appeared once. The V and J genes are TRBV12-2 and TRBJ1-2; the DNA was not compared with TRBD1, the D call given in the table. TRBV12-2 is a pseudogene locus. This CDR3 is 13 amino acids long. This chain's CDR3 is CASRPRDDYGYTF. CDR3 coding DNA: TGTGCAAGTCGCCCCAGGGATGACTATGGCTACACCTTC.

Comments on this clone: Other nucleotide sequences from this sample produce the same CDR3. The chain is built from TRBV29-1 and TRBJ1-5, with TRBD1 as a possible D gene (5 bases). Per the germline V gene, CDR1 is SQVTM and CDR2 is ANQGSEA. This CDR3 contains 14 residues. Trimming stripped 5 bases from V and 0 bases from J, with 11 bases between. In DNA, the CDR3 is TGCAGCGTTCGAGACAGTTATAGCAATCAGCCCCAGCATTTT. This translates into CSVRDSYSNQPQHF. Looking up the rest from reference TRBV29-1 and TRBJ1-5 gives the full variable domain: SAVISQKPSRDICQRGTSLTIQCQVDSQVTMMFWYRQQPGQSLTLIATANQGSEATYESGFVIDKFPISRPNLTFSTLTVSNMSPEDSSIYLCSVRDSYSNQPQHFGDGTRLSIL.

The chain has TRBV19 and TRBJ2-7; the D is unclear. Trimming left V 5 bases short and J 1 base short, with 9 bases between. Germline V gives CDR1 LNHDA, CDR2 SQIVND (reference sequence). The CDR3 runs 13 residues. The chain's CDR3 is CASSAGPSYEQYF. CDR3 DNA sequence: TGTGCCAGTAGTGCTGGCCCGTCCTACGAGCAGTACTTC.

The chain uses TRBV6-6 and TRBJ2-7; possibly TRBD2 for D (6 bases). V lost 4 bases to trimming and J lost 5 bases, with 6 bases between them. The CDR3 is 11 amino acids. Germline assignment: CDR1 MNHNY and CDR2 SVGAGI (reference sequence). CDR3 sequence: CASSSGDEQYF. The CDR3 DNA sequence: TGTGCCAGCAGTTCGGGAGACGAGCAGTACTTC.

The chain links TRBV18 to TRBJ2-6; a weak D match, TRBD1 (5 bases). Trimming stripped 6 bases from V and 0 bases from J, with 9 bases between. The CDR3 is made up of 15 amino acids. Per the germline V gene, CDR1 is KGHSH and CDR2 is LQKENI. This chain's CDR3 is CASSPDSSGANVLTF. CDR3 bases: TGTGCCAGCTCCCCTGACAGCTCTGGGGCCAACGTCCTGACTTTC.

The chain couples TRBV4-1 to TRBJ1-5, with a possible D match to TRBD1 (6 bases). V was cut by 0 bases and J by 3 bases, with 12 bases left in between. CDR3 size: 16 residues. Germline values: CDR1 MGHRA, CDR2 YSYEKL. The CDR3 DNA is TGCGCCAGCAGCCAAGATCTGGACAGAGCCAATCAGCCCCAGCATTTT. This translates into CASSQDLDRANQPQHF.

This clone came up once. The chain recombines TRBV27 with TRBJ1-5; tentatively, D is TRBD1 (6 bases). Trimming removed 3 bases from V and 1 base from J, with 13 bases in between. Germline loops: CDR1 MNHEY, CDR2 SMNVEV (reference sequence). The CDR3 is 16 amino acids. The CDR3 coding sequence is TGTGCCAGCAGTTTCGGCAGGGGCGAAAGCAATCAGCCCCAGCATTTT. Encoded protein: CASSFGRGESNQPQHF.

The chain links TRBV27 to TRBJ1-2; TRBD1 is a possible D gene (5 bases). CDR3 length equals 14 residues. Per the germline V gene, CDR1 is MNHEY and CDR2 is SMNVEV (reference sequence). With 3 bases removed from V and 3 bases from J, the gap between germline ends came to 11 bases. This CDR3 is CASSFGGTDYGYTF. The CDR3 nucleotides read TGTGCCAGCAGTTTTGGGGGGACGGACTATGGCTACACCTTC.

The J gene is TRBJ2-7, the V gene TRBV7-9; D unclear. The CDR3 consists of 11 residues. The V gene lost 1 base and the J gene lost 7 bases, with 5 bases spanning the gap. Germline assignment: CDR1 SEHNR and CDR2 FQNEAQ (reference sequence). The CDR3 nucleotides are TGTGCCAGCAGCTTAGGCGAGGAGCAGTACTTC. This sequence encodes CASSLGEEQYF.

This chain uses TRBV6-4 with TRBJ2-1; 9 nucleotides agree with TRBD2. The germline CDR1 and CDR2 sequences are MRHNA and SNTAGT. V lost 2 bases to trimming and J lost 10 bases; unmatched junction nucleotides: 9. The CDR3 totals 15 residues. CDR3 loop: CASSDLGGRADEQFF. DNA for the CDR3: TGTGCCAGCAGTGACCTTGGCGGGAGGGCCGACGAGCAGTTCTTC.

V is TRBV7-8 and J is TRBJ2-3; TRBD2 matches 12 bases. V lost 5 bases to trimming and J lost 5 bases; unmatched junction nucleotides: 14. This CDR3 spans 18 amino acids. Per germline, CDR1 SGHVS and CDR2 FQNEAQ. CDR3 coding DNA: TGTGCCAGCAGCCGCCTGGGGCTAGCGGGGGGGCAGGTAGATACGCAGTATTTT. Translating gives CASSRLGLAGGQVDTQYF.

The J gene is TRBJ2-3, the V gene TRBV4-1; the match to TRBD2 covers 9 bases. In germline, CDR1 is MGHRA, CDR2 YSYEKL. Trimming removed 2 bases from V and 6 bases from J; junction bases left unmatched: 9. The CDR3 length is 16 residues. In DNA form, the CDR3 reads TGCGCCAGCAGCCAACTCCGGGACGCGGGGGGGGATACGCAGTATTTT. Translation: CASSQLRDAGGDTQYF.

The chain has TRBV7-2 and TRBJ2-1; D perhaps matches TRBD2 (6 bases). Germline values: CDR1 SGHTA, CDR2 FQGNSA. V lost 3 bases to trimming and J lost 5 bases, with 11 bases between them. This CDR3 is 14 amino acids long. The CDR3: CASSFGEEDNEQFF. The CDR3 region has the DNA TGTGCCAGCAGCTTTGGGGAGGAAGACAATGAGCAGTTCTTC.

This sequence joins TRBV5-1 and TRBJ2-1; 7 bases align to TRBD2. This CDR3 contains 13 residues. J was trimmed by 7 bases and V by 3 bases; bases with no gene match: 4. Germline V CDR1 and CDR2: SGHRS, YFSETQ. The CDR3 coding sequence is TGCGCCAGCAGCTGGGGGGGAGGGAATGAGCAGTTCTTC. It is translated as CASSWGGGNEQFF.

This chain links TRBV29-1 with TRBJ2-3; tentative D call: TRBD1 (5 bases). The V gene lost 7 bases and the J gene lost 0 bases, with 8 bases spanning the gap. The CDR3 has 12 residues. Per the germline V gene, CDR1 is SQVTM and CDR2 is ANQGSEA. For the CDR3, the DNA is TGCAGCGGGGGCCCGAGCACAGATACGCAGTATTTT. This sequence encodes CSGGPSTDTQYF.

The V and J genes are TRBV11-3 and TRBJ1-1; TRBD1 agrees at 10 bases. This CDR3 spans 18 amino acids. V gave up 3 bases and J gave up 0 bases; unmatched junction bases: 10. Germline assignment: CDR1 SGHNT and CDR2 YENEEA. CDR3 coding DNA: TGTGCCAGCAGCTTCCAACCAGGGACAGGGGCAATGAACACTGAAGCTTTCTTT. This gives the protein CASSFQPGTGAMNTEAFF.

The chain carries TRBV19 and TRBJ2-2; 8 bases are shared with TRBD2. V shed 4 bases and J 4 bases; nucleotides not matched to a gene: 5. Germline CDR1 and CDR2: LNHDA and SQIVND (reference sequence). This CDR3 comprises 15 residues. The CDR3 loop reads CASSTSGSSTGELFF. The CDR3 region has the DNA TGTGCCAGTAGTACCAGCGGGAGTAGCACCGGGGAGCTGTTTTTT.

The CDR3 here is CSVEEPGESTDTQYF. As DNA, the CDR3 is TGCAGCGTTGAAGAACCGGGGGAAAGCACAGATACGCAGTATTTT. The J gene is TRBJ2-3, the V gene TRBV29-1, with D tentatively TRBD2 (6 bases). V was shortened by 0 bases and J by 0 bases, with 10 bases between the two germline ends. The CDR3 consists of 15 residues. Germline assignment: CDR1 SQVTM and CDR2 ANQGSEA.

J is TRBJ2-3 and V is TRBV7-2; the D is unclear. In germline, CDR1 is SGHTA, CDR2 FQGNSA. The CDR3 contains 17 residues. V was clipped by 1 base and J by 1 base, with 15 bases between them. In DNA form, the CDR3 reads TGTGCCAGCAGCTTAGGACCAGGTGCTGGCGGCACAGATACGCAGTATTTT. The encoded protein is CASSLGPGAGGTDTQYF.

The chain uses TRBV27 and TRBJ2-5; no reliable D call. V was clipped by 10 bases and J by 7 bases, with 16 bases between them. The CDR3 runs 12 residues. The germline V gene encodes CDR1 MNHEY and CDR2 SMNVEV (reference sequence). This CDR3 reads CATPEVLATQYF. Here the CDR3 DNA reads TGTGCCACTCCTGAGGTCTTAGCGACCCAGTACTTC.

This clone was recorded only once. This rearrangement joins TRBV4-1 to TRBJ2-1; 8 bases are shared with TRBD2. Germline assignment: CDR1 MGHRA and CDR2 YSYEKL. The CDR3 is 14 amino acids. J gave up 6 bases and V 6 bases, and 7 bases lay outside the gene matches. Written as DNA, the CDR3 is TGCGCCAGCAGTCCCGGGACTAGTCGCAATGAGCAGTTCTTC. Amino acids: CASSPGTSRNEQFF.